Presented here are 24 T cell receptor beta chains from one specimen sequenced in a study of CD8 T cells in ankylosing spondylitis. TCRdb reanalysed the 5' RACE reads using MiXCR and keeps one entry per CDR3 protein. Of about 140,000 distinct CDR3 sequences listed, more than 9.5% are singletons. Sequencing used blood, either unsorted or a sorted T cell fraction (not recorded which). The receptors here all came from a female donor with ankylosing spondylitis or in good health (not recorded which).

On this clonotype itself: At one of its ends the junction is not consistent with the germline gene, which may arise from a read error. This chain links TRBV3-1 with TRBJ1-5; 8 positions match TRBD1. The CDR3 covers 17 residues. CDR1 is LGHDT and CDR2 is YNNKEL in the germline V gene (reference sequence). CDR3 sequence: CTSRPSSGTGINQPQHF. As DNA, the CDR3 is TGTACCAGCAGACCAAGCTCCGGGACAGGAATCAATCAGCCCCAGCATTTT.

This clonotype was found many times. The rearrangement links TRBV6-1 to TRBJ1-5; possible D gene TRBD1, 6 bases. The CDR3 length is 15 residues. V lost 6 bases to trimming and J lost 4 bases, with 16 bases between them. Germline CDR1 reads MNHNS; CDR2 reads SASEGT. The CDR3 nucleotides read TGTGCCAGCAGGCCCACCCGGGGGCGTAATCAGCCCCAGCATTTT. Translated, it gives CASRPTRGRNQPQHF.

This clonotype was seen ten or more times. This chain uses TRBV7-2 with TRBJ1-1; 10 positions agree with TRBD1. This CDR3 has 14 amino acids. Germline V gene sequence: CDR1 SGHTA, CDR2 FQGNSA. Trimming took 5 bases from V and 5 from J; bases not matched to a gene: 5. The CDR3, as DNA: TGTGCCAGCAGCGGACAGGGGGGGATGACTGAAGCTTTCTTT. Translation: CASSGQGGMTEAFF.

Only a few counts were recorded for this clonotype. This chain links TRBV10-3 with TRBJ1-2; perhaps TRBD1 as D (5 bases). The CDR3 length is 11 residues. Germline V gene data show CDR1 as ENHRY and CDR2 as SYGVKD. V shed 3 bases and J shed 8 bases, with 7 bases lying between them. CDR3 residues: CAISDGGGYTF. CDR3 nucleotide sequence: TGTGCCATCAGTGACGGGGGGGGCTACACCTTC.

This clonotype was observed at least ten times. This chain links TRBV29-1 with TRBJ1-1; D gene unclear. From germline, CDR1 is SQVTM and CDR2 ANQGSEA. Trimming removed 6 bases from V and 3 bases from J, with 17 bases in between. The CDR3 runs to 14 residues. CDR3 sequence reads: CSVETGLRDTEAFF. The CDR3 nucleotides are TGCAGCGTCGAAACCGGGCTCCGGGACACTGAAGCTTTCTTT.

This clonotype has at least ten counts. The chain uses TRBV28 and TRBJ1-3; the D gene is possibly TRBD1 (6 bases). V lost 6 bases to trimming and J lost 1 base, with 13 bases between them. This CDR3 is 15 amino acids long. The V gene's germline CDR1 is MDHEN and CDR2 SYDVKM. The CDR3 here is CASRATGRSGNTIYF. The CDR3, as DNA: TGTGCCAGCAGGGCGACAGGTCGGTCTGGAAACACCATATATTTT.

The sample holds many counts of this clonotype. The chain links TRBV7-9 to TRBJ2-7; the D gene is possibly TRBD2 (6 bases). V was shortened by 2 bases and J by 3 bases, with 14 bases between the two germline ends. The CDR3 sequence is 15 residues long. Looked up from germline, CDR1 is SEHNR and CDR2 is FQNEAQ (reference sequence). This CDR3 reads CASSLLGLSRYEQYF. DNA of the CDR3: TGTGCCAGCAGCTTACTCGGACTAAGCCGCTACGAGCAGTACTTC.

The V call is TRBV18, the J call TRBJ1-2; 9 bases line up with TRBD1. The CDR3 extends over 15 amino acids. The V gene end was trimmed by 3 bases and the J gene end by 2 bases; junction bases not matched to a gene: 4. CDR1 and CDR2 from the germline V gene are KGHSH and LQKENI. CDR3 in DNA: TGTGCCAGCTCACCCGCGGGACAGGGAAACTATGGCTACACCTTC. Protein sequence: CASSPAGQGNYGYTF.

In the case of this clonotype: A read error may be the cause here, since a much bigger clone is one base away. The CDR3 loop reads CVSNRWGGQPQHF. The DNA of the CDR3 is TGTGTCAGCAACCGTTGGGGGGGTCAGCCCCAGCATTTT. The genes are TRBV28 and TRBJ1-5, with a possible D match to TRBD1 (5 bases). Germline loops: CDR1 MDHEN, CDR2 SYDVKM. The CDR3 consists of 13 residues. Based on the CDR3 plus reference TRBV28 and TRBJ1-5, the full variable domain is DVKVTQSSRYLVKRTGEKVFLECVQDMDHENMFWYRQDPGLGLRLIYFSYDVKMKEKGDIPEGYSVSREKKERFSLILESASTNQTSMYLCVSNRWGGQPQHFGDGTRLSIL.

This clonotype was observed a handful of times. The chain links TRBV5-1 to TRBJ2-5; no firm D call. V lost 3 bases and J 5 bases, leaving 14 bases between the germline ends. This CDR3 has 14 amino acids. CDR1 and CDR2 from the germline V gene are SGHRS and YFSETQ. DNA of the CDR3: TGCGCCAGCAGCTCCCGGCCCACTACCGAGACCCAGTACTTC. It translates to CASSSRPTTETQYF. Looking up the rest from reference TRBV5-1 and TRBJ2-5 gives the full variable domain: KAGVTQTPRYLIKTRGQQVTLSCSPISGHRSVSWYQQTPGQGLQFLFEYFSETQRNKGNFPGRFSGRQFSNSRSEMNVSTLELGDSALYLCASSSRPTTETQYFGPGTRLLVL.

The gene calls are TRBV10-3 and TRBJ2-7; D is possibly TRBD2 (6 bases). CDR3 length: 15 amino acids. Between the trimmed V and J ends, which lost 0 bases and 6 bases, there was a span of 15 bases. Germline loops: CDR1 ENHRY, CDR2 SYGVKD. CDR3 residues: CAISESMGGAGEQYF. Written as DNA, the CDR3 is TGTGCCATCAGTGAGTCGATGGGCGGGGCAGGCGAGCAGTACTTC.

This clonotype turned up a few times. The chain recombines TRBV2 with TRBJ1-1, with no clear D. Trimming removed 5 bases at V and 3 bases at J, with 10 bases between. Germline values: CDR1 SNHLY, CDR2 FYNNEI. There are 13 residues in the CDR3. The CDR3 region is CASSTAPDTEAFF. DNA for the CDR3: TGTGCCAGCAGTACAGCCCCTGACACTGAAGCTTTCTTT.

This clonotype has a count of ten or more. CDR3 in amino acids: CASRLDSPSGANVLTF. CDR3 nucleotide sequence: TGTGCCAGCAGGCTAGACAGTCCTTCTGGGGCCAACGTCCTGACTTTC. V usage is TRBV5-5 and J usage is TRBJ2-6; tentatively, D is TRBD1 (5 bases). This CDR3 has 16 residues. The germline V gene has CDR1 SGHKS and CDR2 YYEKEE (reference sequence). The V end was cut by 5 bases, the J end by 1 base, with 13 bases between.

This clonotype was detected ten times or more. The rearrangement links TRBV7-8 to TRBJ1-5; perhaps TRBD1 as D (5 bases). V was cut by 5 bases and J by 0 bases, with 11 bases left in between. This CDR3 is built from 15 residues. Germline V gene data show CDR1 as SGHVS and CDR2 as FQNEAQ. CDR3 sequence reads: CASSRTPFSNQPQHF. The DNA of the CDR3 is TGTGCCAGCAGCAGGACACCGTTTAGCAATCAGCCCCAGCATTTT.

This clonotype was detected ten times or more. This chain links TRBV5-6 with TRBJ2-1; possible D gene TRBD1, 5 bases. V gave up 5 bases and J gave up 0 bases, with 21 bases separating them. CDR1 SGHDT and CDR2 YYEEEE come from the germline V gene. The CDR3 is 18 amino acids. CDR3 protein: CASRSFLHRINSYNEQFF. CDR3 DNA sequence: TGTGCCAGCAGATCCTTCCTACACAGGATAAACTCCTACAATGAGCAGTTCTTC.

This clonotype was counted ten times or more. This chain joins TRBV5-1 and TRBJ1-4; 7 positions match TRBD1. The CDR3 contains 14 residues. Germline CDR1 SGHRS, CDR2 YFSETQ. With V trimmed by 2 bases and J by 5 bases, 3 bases remained unmatched. CDR3 sequence reads: CASSFRDRNEKLFF. The CDR3 coding sequence is TGCGCCAGCAGCTTCCGGGACAGAAATGAAAAACTGTTTTTT.

This clonotype appeared many times. The rearrangement joins TRBV12-3 or TRBV12-4 to TRBJ1-6; 7 bases fit TRBD1. J was trimmed by 5 bases and V by 6 bases; bases with no gene match: 1. This CDR3 has 13 residues. CDR3 nucleotides: TGTGCCAGCAGAACAGGGGATAATTCACCCCTCCACTTT. Translation: CASRTGDNSPLHF.

There are many counts of this clonotype. The V and J genes are TRBV7-2 and TRBJ2-3; perhaps TRBD2 as D (6 bases). Looked up from germline, CDR1 is SGHTA and CDR2 is FQGNSA. The CDR3 loop spans 17 amino acids. The V end was cut by 6 bases, the J end by 3 bases, with 22 bases between. As DNA, the CDR3 is TGTGCCAGCAGTCTAATGAGCCAGGGAGGAGGGACAGATACGCAGTATTTT. Amino acid sequence: CASSLMSQGGGTDTQYF.

This clonotype was seen at least ten times. The rearrangement joins TRBV6-6 to TRBJ2-2; 7 nucleotides line up with TRBD2. The CDR3 has 13 residues. Germline values: CDR1 MNHNY, CDR2 SVGAGI (reference sequence). V lost 8 bases to trimming and J lost 0 bases; unmatched junction nucleotides: 0. CDR3 bases: TGTGCCAGCGGGGGGGCGAACACCGGGGAGCTGTTTTTT. It is translated as CASGGANTGELFF.

Turning to this clonotype: A read error is possible here, since a much larger clone lies one base away. Given the absence of the conserved phenylalanine or tryptophan at the CDR3 end, a read error is likely. The chain combines TRBV5-6 with TRBJ2-6; maybe TRBD1 (5 bases). From germline, CDR1 is SGHDT and CDR2 YYEEEE. This CDR3 comprises 19 residues. V was pared by 4 bases and J by 3 bases, with 23 bases between. The CDR3 DNA reads TGTGCCAGCAGCAACACCCCTTCGACAGACCCCTTTGGGGCCAACGTCCTGACTCTC. The encoded protein is CASSNTPSTDPFGANVLTL.

Remarks on this clonotype: A single base separates this from a much larger clone, so it may be a read error. The V gene is TRBV19, the J gene TRBJ1-1, with 7 bases that match TRBD1. The trim removed 4 bases at V and 7 bases at J, leaving 6 bases unmatched. CDR1 and CDR2 (germline): LNHDA, SQIVND (reference sequence). The CDR3 runs to 13 residues. The DNA of the CDR3 is TGTGCCAGTAGTACCAACAGGGGTCTTGAAGCTTTCTTT. This gives the protein CASSTNRGLEAFF.

This clonotype was seen more than once but under ten times. The genes are TRBV5-1 and TRBJ2-2, with 11 bases identical to TRBD1. In germline, CDR1 is SGHRS, CDR2 YFSETQ. The CDR3 runs to 16 residues. V shed 2 bases, J shed 5 bases, and the junction held 5 bases outside the gene matches. The CDR3 coding sequence is TGCGCCAGCAGCTTCCGGACAGGGGGCAGTACCGGGGAGCTGTTTTTT. This gives the protein CASSFRTGGSTGELFF.

This clonotype turned up a few times. V is TRBV23-1 and J is TRBJ1-5; D unclear. TRBV23-1 is an ORF, with its function uncertain. Between the trimmed V and J ends, which lost 6 bases and 7 bases, there was a span of 7 bases. This CDR3 has 11 amino acids. This CDR3 is CASRTRQPQHF. The CDR3 coding sequence is TGCGCCAGCAGGACAAGACAGCCCCAGCATTTT.

This clonotype was counted a few times. V is TRBV7-9 and J is TRBJ1-2; D is uncertain. Germline loops: CDR1 SEHNR, CDR2 FQNEAQ (reference sequence). The CDR3 is 16 residues long. The V end was cut by 3 bases, the J end by 0 bases, with 14 bases between. CDR3 coding DNA: TGTGCCAGCAGCTTGGATCGTTGGGGTTCTAACTATGGCTACACCTTC. Protein: CASSLDRWGSNYGYTF.